These 18 T cell receptor beta chains came from one sample sequenced in a study of T cell clonality in common variable immunodeficiency. General observations from the study: Common variable immunodeficiency TCR beta sequences reportedly had fewer deletions and N-nucleotide insertions.

The antigens for these receptors are not known. The protocol was immunoSEQ multiplex PCR, while the TCRdb copy is restricted to in-frame clones and leaves out a portion. Listed for the sample are tens of thousands of clones, none seen a single time. Input material: peripheral blood mononuclear cells. These receptors all stem from a human donor with common variable immunodeficiency.

This clone has a handful of counts. The read halts 3 residues ahead of the CDR3 end, with the missing end drawn from the germline J gene. The rearrangement links TRBV6-1 to TRBJ1-3, with TRBD1 matching over 7 bases. The J segment lost 2 bases and the V segment lost 4 bases, leaving 5 bases of the junction unmatched. This CDR3 has 15 amino acids. Germline V gene sequence: CDR1 MNHNS, CDR2 SASEGT. The CDR3 loop reads CASSGQGIPGNTIYF. Partial CDR3 DNA: TGTGCCAGCAGTGGACAGGGAATCCCTGGAAACACC.

In this sample, this clone turned up a few times. The junction departs from germline at one end; a sequencing error may be responsible. The read finishes 3 residues shy of the CDR3 end, and the germline J gene is used to complete it. The chain has TRBV18 and TRBJ2-5, with 11 bases matching TRBD2. The CDR3 sequence is 15 residues long. CDR1 is KGHSH and CDR2 is LQKENI in the germline V gene. CDR3 bases read: TGTGCCAGCTCATCACCACTAGCGGGAGTAGAGACC. This codes for CASSSPLAGVET. The full-length CDR3 reads as CASSSPLAGVETQYF.

At least ten counts were recorded for this clone. Read data end 3 residues before the CDR3 end; the end is taken from the germline J gene. The V and J genes are TRBV7-2 and TRBJ2-5, with TRBD1 identical over 8 bases. Germline CDR1 is SGHTA and CDR2 is FQGNSA. The V and J ends lost 4 bases and 7 bases, in that order; junction bases with no gene match: 5. The CDR3 consists of 13 residues. The sequenced part of the CDR3 DNA is TGTGCCAGCAGCTCACAGGGGGACGGGACC. Protein: CASSSQGDGT. The CDR3 reads in full as CASSSQGDGTQYF.

This clone was picked up many times. From the germline J gene comes the end of the CDR3, since the read stops 3 residues before it. The rearrangement uses TRBV19 and TRBJ1-1; D not certain. Deletions cut 9 bases from V and 4 bases from J, with 18 bases between. This CDR3 has 14 residues. Germline V gene data show CDR1 as LNHDA and CDR2 as SQIVND (reference sequence). The CDR3 protein is CASSQGPEGTEAFF. CDR3 DNA, as far as it was read: TGTGCCAGCAGCCAAGGCCCGGAGGGCACTGAA.

This clone was recorded many times. CDR3 DNA, as far as it was read: TGCGCCAGCAGCTTGTCCGGACAGGTCACCTACGAG. As protein: CASSLSGQVTYE. The entire CDR3 reads CASSLSGQVTYEQYF. This chain uses TRBV5-1 with TRBJ2-7, with 7 bases matching TRBD1. The read comes to an end 3 residues before the CDR3 does, leaving the germline J gene to fill in the end. The CDR3 spans 15 residues. The V segment lost 1 base and the J segment 2 bases; nucleotides outside the gene matches: 6. In germline, CDR1 is SGHRS, CDR2 YFSETQ.

This clone was detected ten times or more. The read falls 3 residues short of the CDR3 end, and the missing part is taken from the germline J gene. The chain has TRBV20-1 and TRBJ2-3; D call uncertain. The V and J ends lost 3 bases and 1 base respectively, with 11 bases between them. This CDR3 comprises 14 residues. Germline CDR1 and CDR2: DFQATT and SNEGSKA (reference sequence). CDR3 protein: CSASLSGGTDTQYF. The covered CDR3 bases are TGCAGTGCTAGCCTCTCGGGTGGCACAGATACG.

This clone was detected many times. The part of the CDR3 DNA that was read is TGCAGCGTCCTTGTGACATCCTCTGGAAACACC. Amino acid sequence: CSVLVTSSGNT. The entire CDR3 protein is CSVLVTSSGNTIYF. The chain carries TRBV29-1 and TRBJ1-3; no reliable D call. The CDR3 extends 3 residues past the end of the read, so its final part is completed from the germline J gene. The germline gives CDR1 SQVTM, CDR2 ANQGSEA. V lost 6 bases to trimming and J lost 0 bases, with 12 bases between them. The CDR3 spans 14 residues. The full variable domain, in which reference TRBV29-1 and TRBJ1-3 provide the parts outside the CDR3, is SAVISQKPSRDICQRGTSLTIQCQVDSQVTMMFWYRQQPGQSLTLIATANQGSEATYESGFVIDKFPISRPNLTFSTLTVSNMSPEDSSIYLCSVLVTSSGNTIYFGEGSWLTVV.

To note about this clone: Coverage ceases 3 residues before the CDR3 finishes, and the germline J gene fills in the end. The chain has TRBV20-1 and TRBJ2-7, with D perhaps TRBD1 (6 bases). The CDR3 consists of 14 residues. Looked up from germline, CDR1 is DFQATT and CDR2 is SNEGSKA (reference sequence). Trimming left V 0 bases short and J 3 bases short, with 12 bases between. Partial CDR3 DNA: TGCAGTGCTAGAGATCTAAGGGGGAACTACGAG. This codes for CSARDLRGNYE. The entire CDR3 is CSARDLRGNYEQYF.

This clone was seen at least ten times. Read sequence stops 3 residues before the CDR3 end, and the germline J gene provides the missing end. The gene calls are TRBV29-1 and TRBJ1-1; tentatively, D is TRBD1 (5 bases). The CDR3 runs to 12 residues. Trimming removed 8 bases from V and 5 bases from J, with 15 bases in between. Germline CDR1 reads SQVTM; CDR2 reads ANQGSEA. CDR3 protein: CSLGVGGTEAFF. Incomplete CDR3 DNA: TGCAGCCTCGGGGTCGGGGGGACTGAA.

This clone was counted only a few times. Read coverage stops 3 residues before the CDR3 terminus; the germline J gene supplies the remainder. The V and J genes are TRBV10-1 and TRBJ2-1; TRBD2 aligns across 9 bases. CDR1 WNHNN and CDR2 SYGVQD come from the germline V gene (reference sequence). The length of the CDR3 is 15 residues. Trimming at V came to 3 bases and at J to 3 bases, leaving 3 bases not matched to a gene. The sequenced part of the CDR3 DNA is TGCGCCAGCAGTGATGCGGGAGGGTTCTACAATGAG. Amino acid sequence: CASSDAGGFYNE. The whole CDR3 reads CASSDAGGFYNEQFF.

This clone was recorded many times. From the germline J gene comes the end of the CDR3, since the read stops 3 residues before it. This rearrangement joins TRBV4-1 to TRBJ2-3, with 7 positions matching TRBD2. Germline CDR1 reads MGHRA; CDR2 reads YSYEKL. The CDR3 runs to 16 residues. Trimming removed 4 bases from V and 1 base from J; junction bases left unmatched: 8. The sequenced part of the CDR3 DNA is TGCGCCAGCAGCCTTAAGGGAGGGGTGCGCACAGATACG. Translating gives CASSLKGGVRTDT. The complete CDR3 reads CASSLKGGVRTDTQYF.

The CDR3 here is CASSPLVAGETGELFF. The sequenced CDR3 bases are TGTGCCAGCTCACCATTGGTAGCGGGAGAGACCGGGGAG. This rearrangement joins TRBV18 to TRBJ2-2; 9 positions match TRBD2. The read terminates 3 residues ahead of where the CDR3 ends, so the germline J gene completes it. From germline, CDR1 is KGHSH and CDR2 LQKENI. The CDR3 spans 16 residues. J lost 5 bases, V lost 2 bases, and 6 bases had no gene match.

This clone was seen at least ten times. The sequenced fragment ends 3 residues before the CDR3 boundary, so the rest is inferred from the germline J gene. J is TRBJ2-2 and V is TRBV5-1; TRBD1 agrees at 10 bases. Trimming at V came to 0 bases and at J to 4 bases, leaving 3 bases not matched to a gene. Germline lookup yields CDR1 SGHRS and CDR2 YFSETQ. This CDR3 spans 16 amino acids. The sequenced part of the CDR3 DNA is TGCGCCAGCAGCTTGGGGGACAGGGGAACCACCGGGGAG. Protein: CASSLGDRGTTGE. The CDR3, in full, reads CASSLGDRGTTGELFF.

This clone was found many times. The CDR3 end lies 3 residues beyond the end of the read and is filled in from the germline J gene. The chain links TRBV6-1 to TRBJ2-1, with D possibly matching TRBD2 (6 bases). V lost 0 bases and J 5 bases, leaving 14 bases between the germline ends. The CDR3 totals 16 residues. Germline V gives CDR1 MNHNS, CDR2 SASEGT. The CDR3 sequence: CASSEALRGWNNEQFF. The sequenced CDR3 bases are TGTGCCAGCAGTGAAGCGTTGCGGGGCTGGAACAATGAG.

This clone showed up many times. The read terminates 3 residues before the CDR3 end, so the remaining end is supplied by the germline J gene. The J gene is TRBJ1-5, the V gene TRBV19; 7 positions agree with TRBD1. The CDR3 totals 17 residues. V gave up 3 bases and J gave up 0 bases; unmatched junction bases: 8. Looked up from germline, CDR1 is LNHDA and CDR2 is SQIVND (reference sequence). This CDR3 is CASSIRTGGYSNQPQHF. The part of the CDR3 DNA that was read is TGTGCCAGTAGTATCCGGACAGGAGGGTATAGCAATCAGCCC.

In this sample, this clone turned up a few times. The read ends 3 residues shy of where the CDR3 ends; the end is completed using the germline J gene. The rearrangement uses TRBV5-1 and TRBJ2-3, with 9 bases that match TRBD2. The V gene end was trimmed by 0 bases and the J gene end by 1 base; junction bases not matched to a gene: 9. This CDR3 is 18 amino acids long. Germline CDR1 reads SGHRS; CDR2 reads YFSETQ. The CDR3 protein is CASSLVPRLADRTDTQYF. CDR3 bases read: TGCGCCAGCAGCTTGGTCCCCCGACTAGCGGACCGCACAGATACG.

This clone was found many times. The missing CDR3 end, 3 residues past where the read stops, is filled in from the germline J gene. The V gene is TRBV6-1, the J gene TRBJ2-3, with 9 bases fitting TRBD2. From germline, CDR1 is MNHNS and CDR2 SASEGT. V lost 0 bases and J lost 6; bases outside the gene matches: 7. The CDR3 contains 16 residues. The CDR3 region is CASSEAIAGVEDTQYF. The CDR3 DNA, read in part, is TGTGCCAGCAGTGAAGCAATAGCGGGGGTTGAGGATACG.

This clone was detected ten times or more. With the read ending 3 residues before the CDR3 end, the germline J gene is used to fill in that end. V and J are TRBV30 and TRBJ2-7, with D possibly matching TRBD2 (5 bases). Germline CDR1 reads GTSNPN; CDR2 reads SVGIG (reference sequence). The CDR3 sequence is 13 residues long. Deletions cut 0 bases from V and 4 bases from J, with 10 bases between. The CDR3 bases that were read are TGTGCCTGGAGTGTCCCAGGACTTTACGAG. This sequence encodes CAWSVPGLYE. The complete CDR3 sequence is CAWSVPGLYEQYF. Combining the CDR3 with reference TRBV30 and TRBJ2-7 gives the whole variable domain SQTIHQWPATLVQPVGSPLSLECTVEGTSNPNLYWYRQAAGRGLQLLFYSVGIGQISSEVPQNLSASRPQDRQFILSSKKLLLSDSGFYLCAWSVPGLYEQYFGPGTRLTVT.